This T cell receptor beta chain was identified during a study of blood T cell repertoires in COVID-19. Study-wide context: COVID-19 samples from acute and convalescent phases originated in the United States, Italy and Spain. T cells, B-cell-depleted T cells, or PBMCs provided the cDNA or gDNA that served as material.

In the source study's methods: Researchers report that nucleated cell counts were estimated from reference gene primer amplification. This table comes from immunoSEQ multiplex PCR, and its TCRdb copy is limited to in-frame clones, with some not included. V, J and clone size are taken as reported in that table, and D and trimming were inferred from the DNA itself. The repertoire holds around 400,000 clones, with approximately 89% as singletons. CDR3 size: 15 residues. Seattle patient enrollment occurred during active infection, with longitudinal follow-up thereafter. The J gene is TRBJ2-3, the V gene TRBV21-1; the DNA was not compared with TRBD2, the D call given in the table. TRBV21-1 is designated a pseudogene. The TCR comes from a woman aged 55-70 years with COVID-19, enrolled during active disease. The sample consisted of peripheral blood. CDR3 nucleotides: TGTGCCAGCAGCAAAGCAGATCTACCCACAGATACGCAGTATTTT. This translates into CASSKADLPTDTQYF.